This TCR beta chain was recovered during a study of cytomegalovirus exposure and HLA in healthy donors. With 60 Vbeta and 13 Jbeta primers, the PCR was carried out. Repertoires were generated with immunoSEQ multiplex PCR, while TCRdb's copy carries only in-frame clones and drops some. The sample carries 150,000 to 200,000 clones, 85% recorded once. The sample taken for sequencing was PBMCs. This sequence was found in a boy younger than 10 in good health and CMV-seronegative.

This CDR3 reads CASREAEDTEAFF. CDR3 nucleotide sequence: TGCGCCAGTCGAGAAGCGGAGGACACTGAAGCTTTCTTT. The rearrangement links TRBV10-1 to TRBJ1-1; D gene uncertain. Trimming left V 9 bases short and J 3 bases short, with 14 bases between. This CDR3 is built from 13 residues. In germline, CDR1 is WNHNN, CDR2 SYGVQD (reference sequence).